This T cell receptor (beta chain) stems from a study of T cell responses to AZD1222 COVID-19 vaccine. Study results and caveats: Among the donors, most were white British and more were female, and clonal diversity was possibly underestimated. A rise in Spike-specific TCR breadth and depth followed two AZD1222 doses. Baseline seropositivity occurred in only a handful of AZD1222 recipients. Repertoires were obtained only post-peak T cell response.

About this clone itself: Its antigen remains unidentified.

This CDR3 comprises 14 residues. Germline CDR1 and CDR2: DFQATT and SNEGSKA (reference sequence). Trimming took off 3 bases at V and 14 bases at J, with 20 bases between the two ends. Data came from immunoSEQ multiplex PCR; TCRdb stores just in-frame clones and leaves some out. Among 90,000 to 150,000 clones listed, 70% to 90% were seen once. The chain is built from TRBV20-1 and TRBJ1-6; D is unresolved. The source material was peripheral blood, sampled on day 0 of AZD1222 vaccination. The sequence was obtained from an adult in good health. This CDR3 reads CSASDDLGVGSLHF. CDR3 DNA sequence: TGCAGTGCTAGTGACGACTTGGGTGTGGGATCCCTCCACTTT.